This T cell receptor (beta chain) came from a study of Ad26.COV2.S vaccination and SARS-CoV-2 variants. The treatment is: roughly 19 received Ad26.COV2.S at low or high dose, single or two shots; 5 received placebo; per-sample allocation not given. It was on day 63 after the first vaccine or placebo injection that samples were taken. Method: immunoSEQ multiplex PCR; TCRdb's copy keeps in-frame clones and lacks some. The sample consists of approximately 420,000 clones, over 75% of them appearing once. V lost 5 bases to trimming and J lost 9 bases, with 9 bases between them. This CDR3 comprises 11 residues.

The sequences come from peripheral blood, collected in a trial of Ad26.COV2.S vaccine versus placebo. This chain uses TRBV12-3 or TRBV12-4 with TRBJ2-3; D is perhaps TRBD1 or TRBD2 (5 bases each). The TCR sequence derives from a person between 18 and 65 years old who received the Ad26.COV2.S COVID-19 vaccine or a placebo. For the CDR3, the DNA is TGTGCCAGCAGTACCGGGACCACGCAGTATTTT. Its translation is CASSTGTTQYF.